Shown below are 32 T cell receptor beta chains from a single sample sequenced in a study of T cell responses to AZD1222 COVID-19 vaccine. Here immunoSEQ multiplex PCR was the method, and the copy in TCRdb shows in-frame clones only, minus some. Of more than 95,000 clones listed, 84% are singletons. Specimen: peripheral blood, collected 28 days after the second AZD1222 dose. The receptors were gathered from an adult who received the AZD1222 COVID-19 vaccine.

Only a few counts were recorded for this clone. This chain connects TRBV12-3 or TRBV12-4 to TRBJ1-2; weak D call: TRBD1 (5 bases). Trimming took off 7 bases at V and 13 bases at J, with 16 bases between the two ends. The CDR3 runs to 11 residues. The CDR3 DNA reads TGTGCCAGCACCACCCTAGGGACCACCACCTTC. This gives the protein CASTTLGTTTF.

CDR3 DNA sequence: TGCGCCAGCAGCTTGACCGGTAAGGATTCACCCCTCCACTTT. This codes for CASSLTGKDSPLHF. The V and J genes are TRBV5-1 and TRBJ1-6; D gene unclear. Between the trimmed V and J ends, which lost 1 base and 8 bases, there was a span of 10 bases. Germline CDR1 is SGHRS and CDR2 is YFSETQ. CDR3 size: 14 residues.

A single count supports this clone. This chain links TRBV19 with TRBJ2-7; D call uncertain. Trimming removed 5 bases from V and 0 bases from J, with 8 bases in between. The CDR3 loop spans 13 amino acids. Germline CDR1 reads LNHDA; CDR2 reads SQIVND (reference sequence). CDR3: CASSPDGSYEQYF. In DNA form, the CDR3 reads TGTGCCAGTAGTCCTGACGGCTCCTACGAGCAGTACTTC.

This chain uses TRBV9 with TRBJ2-1; D may be TRBD1 (5 bases). The germline V gene has CDR1 SGDLS and CDR2 YYNGEE. The CDR3 totals 15 residues. Trimming stripped 4 bases from V and 0 bases from J, with 11 bases between. The chain's CDR3 is CASSIDRGSYNEQFF. In DNA, the CDR3 is TGTGCCAGCAGCATTGACAGAGGCTCCTACAATGAGCAGTTCTTC.

The chain recombines TRBV28 with TRBJ1-2; 9 nucleotides align to TRBD1. V trimming: 6 bases; J trimming: 6 bases; junction bases outside the gene matches: 8. There are 14 residues in the CDR3. Per germline, CDR1 MDHEN and CDR2 SYDVKM. The CDR3 spells CASRPTGGRDGYTF. The CDR3 nucleotides are TGTGCCAGCAGGCCAACAGGGGGCAGGGATGGCTACACCTTC.

The chain employs TRBV7-9 and TRBJ1-6; maybe TRBD1 (5 bases). Germline V CDR1 and CDR2: SEHNR, FQNEAQ (reference sequence). Trimming shortened V by 1 base and J by 10 bases, and 11 bases separated the two germline ends. This CDR3 contains 14 residues. CDR3 nucleotides: TGTGCCAGCAGCTTAGGGCTTGAGGGGTCACCCCTCCACTTT. It encodes CASSLGLEGSPLHF.

The CDR3 here is CASSGGGGRSYEQYF. The CDR3 region has the DNA TGCGCCAGCAGTGGGGGCGGGGGGCGATCCTACGAGCAGTACTTC. The rearrangement joins TRBV10-2 to TRBJ2-7, with 8 nucleotides matching TRBD2. Germline V gives CDR1 WSHSY, CDR2 SAAADI. The CDR3 runs 15 residues. V shed 4 bases, J shed 1 base, and the junction held 6 bases outside the gene matches.

The chain uses TRBV13 and TRBJ1-2, with D hard to call. From germline, CDR1 is PRHDT and CDR2 FYEKMQ (reference sequence). The CDR3 is 13 amino acids. V was pared by 2 bases and J by 0 bases, with 4 bases between. The CDR3 protein is CASSLIANYGYTF. Written as DNA, the CDR3 is TGTGCCAGCAGCTTAATCGCTAACTATGGCTACACCTTC. Using reference TRBV13 and TRBJ1-2 for the parts outside the CDR3, the full variable domain is AAGVIQSPRHLIKEKRETATLKCYPIPRHDTVYWYQQGPGQDPQFLISFYEKMQSDKGSIPDRFSAQQFSDYHSELNMSSLELGDSALYFCASSLIANYGYTFGSGTRLTVV.

The J gene is TRBJ1-6, the V gene TRBV6-2 or TRBV6-3; 8 bases agree with TRBD1. Germline V lookup: CDR1 MNHEY, CDR2 SVGEGT. V was clipped by 6 bases and J by 8 bases; unmatched bases: 18. This CDR3 has 18 amino acids. The CDR3, as DNA: TGTGCCAGCAGCCCTAAGGGACAGGCCATAATAAGCTATTCACCCCTCCACTTT. Its protein product is CASSPKGQAIISYSPLHF.

CDR3 bases: TGTGCCAGCAGTTTACTTACTACAGGGGGCGGAATCACCTTC. Protein sequence: CASSLLTTGGGITF. This chain uses TRBV28 with TRBJ1-2; 9 bases line up with TRBD1. Germline trimming cut 2 bases from V and 13 bases from J; bases unmatched to any gene: 11. The germline CDR1 and CDR2 sequences are MDHEN and SYDVKM. The CDR3 totals 14 residues.

The chain joins TRBV7-9 to TRBJ2-7; 8 bases agree with TRBD1. Germline-derived CDR1 and CDR2 are SEHNR and FQNEAQ (reference sequence). The V segment lost 5 bases and the J segment 2 bases; nucleotides outside the gene matches: 5. The CDR3 is 14 residues long. CDR3 in DNA: TGTGCCAGCAGCCCCGGACAGGGCACCTACGAGCAGTACTTC. Its protein is CASSPGQGTYEQYF.

This chain connects TRBV29-1 to TRBJ1-5; 7 nucleotides match TRBD1. The V gene's germline CDR1 is SQVTM and CDR2 ANQGSEA. V trimming: 4 bases; J trimming: 7 bases; junction bases outside the gene matches: 4. The CDR3 sequence is 12 residues long. This CDR3 reads CSVAGTDQPQHF. CDR3 sequence (DNA): TGCAGCGTTGCAGGGACAGACCAGCCCCAGCATTTT.

The chain recombines TRBV7-9 with TRBJ2-1; 8 bases map to TRBD2. CDR1 is SEHNR, CDR2 FQNEAQ, per germline (reference sequence). CDR3 length: 16 residues. V lost 5 bases and J lost 0; bases outside the gene matches: 6. Here the CDR3 reads CASSPRGGSSYNEQFF. In DNA form, the CDR3 reads TGTGCCAGCAGCCCGCGCGGGGGGAGCTCCTACAATGAGCAGTTCTTC.

Here the CDR3 DNA reads TGTGCCAGCGGACAGCTTTATGGCTACACCTTC. Translation gives CASGQLYGYTF. The V call is TRBV12-3 or TRBV12-4, the J call TRBJ1-2, with D perhaps matching TRBD1 (6 bases). There are 11 residues in the CDR3. The germline V and J ends were trimmed by 8 bases and 5 bases, with 9 bases remaining between them.

The V gene is TRBV7-2, the J gene TRBJ2-7; 8 positions match TRBD2. V shed 2 bases, J shed 4 bases, and the junction held 7 bases outside the gene matches. Germline V lookup: CDR1 SGHTA, CDR2 FQGNSA. CDR3 size: 15 residues. The CDR3, as DNA: TGTGCCAGCAGCTTACAGTTTGGCGGGGGGTACGAGCAGTACTTC. Translation: CASSLQFGGGYEQYF.

This clone has just one count. This chain joins TRBV7-2 and TRBJ2-7; D not resolved. The CDR3 sequence is 14 residues long. The ends were cut back, 5 bases at V and 1 base at J, with 12 bases in the middle. Germline assignment: CDR1 SGHTA and CDR2 FQGNSA. Written as DNA, the CDR3 is TGTGCCAGCAGCCGCCCGGACGGATCCTACGAGCAGTACTTC. This gives the protein CASSRPDGSYEQYF.

The V call is TRBV5-1, the J call TRBJ2-3, with D perhaps assigned TRBD1 or TRBD2 (5 bases each). CDR3 length: 17 amino acids. CDR1 and CDR2 (germline): SGHRS, YFSETQ. V lost 1 base to trimming and J lost 0 bases, with 15 bases between them. The CDR3 DNA is TGCGCCAGCAGCTTGCGTGGGGGAACGTATAGCACAGATACGCAGTATTTT. The encoded protein is CASSLRGGTYSTDTQYF.

The gene calls are TRBV4-1 and TRBJ1-4; D might be TRBD1 (5 bases). The V and J ends lost 4 bases and 6 bases respectively, with 18 bases between them. Looked up from germline, CDR1 is MGHRA and CDR2 is YSYEKL. CDR3 length: 16 residues. The CDR3 reads CASSRSSRGLDEKLFF. The CDR3 bases are TGCGCCAGCAGCCGATCCTCTAGGGGCTTGGATGAAAAACTGTTTTTT.

The chain is built from TRBV4-3 and TRBJ2-7; D possibly corresponds to TRBD1 (6 bases). This CDR3 has 15 amino acids. Germline CDR1 and CDR2: LGHNA and YSLEER. V was cut by 3 bases and J by 2 bases, with 14 bases left in between. CDR3 DNA sequence: TGCGCCAGCAGCCATCCGCCCGGACAGCCCTACGAGCAGTACTTC. Translating it yields CASSHPPGQPYEQYF.

In its sample, this clone ranks as large. This sequence joins TRBV2 and TRBJ2-1; a weak D match, TRBD2 (5 bases). There are 14 residues in the CDR3. Deletions cut 4 bases from V and 9 bases from J, with 16 bases between. Germline values: CDR1 SNHLY, CDR2 FYNNEI. The CDR3 coding sequence is TGTGCCAGCAGTGCACCGGGGATTTTGAGTGAGCAGTTCTTC. Translated: CASSAPGILSEQFF. Full variable domain (remainder filled in from reference TRBV2 and TRBJ2-1): EPEVTQTPSHQVTQMGQEVILRCVPISNHLYFYWYRQILGQKVEFLVSFYNNEISEKSEIFDDQFSVERPDGSNFTLKIRSTKLEDSAMYFCASSAPGILSEQFFGPGTRLTVL.

There are a few counts of this clone. The chain has TRBV4-3 and TRBJ2-7; 14 bases map to TRBD2. J lost 3 bases, V lost 5 bases, and 9 bases had no gene match. CDR1 is LGHNA, CDR2 YSLEER, per germline. This CDR3 has 17 residues. CDR3 bases: TGCGCCAGCAGCTCGCAATTCGGGACTAGCGGGGGCTACGAGCAGTACTTC. Amino acids: CASSSQFGTSGGYEQYF.

The J gene is TRBJ2-2, the V gene TRBV10-1, with D perhaps TRBD2 (6 bases). The CDR3 length is 13 residues. Germline CDR1 and CDR2: WNHNN and SYGVQD (reference sequence). V lost 4 bases to trimming and J lost 8 bases, with 11 bases between them. In nucleotides, the CDR3 is TGCGCCAGCAGTGTGACTAGGAGAGGGGAGCTGTTTTTT. Translation gives CASSVTRRGELFF.

The rearrangement joins TRBV7-3 to TRBJ2-3; no clear D gene. The germline V and J ends were trimmed by 1 base and 0 bases, with 11 bases remaining between them. The V gene's germline CDR1 is SGHTA and CDR2 FQGTGA. The CDR3 has 16 residues. The CDR3 nucleotides are TGTGCCAGCAGCTTAAGGTTCGGGCTTAGCACAGATACGCAGTATTTT. This codes for CASSLRFGLSTDTQYF.

In nucleotides, the CDR3 is TGTGCCAGTAGTACGGAGCTCTTACCTGGAAACACCATATATTTT. Its protein product is CASSTELLPGNTIYF. This chain uses TRBV19 with TRBJ1-3, with D unresolved. Germline V lookup: CDR1 LNHDA, CDR2 SQIVND (reference sequence). V shed 4 bases and J shed 2 bases, with 12 bases lying between them. The CDR3 contains 15 residues.

The chain uses TRBV9 and TRBJ1-2, with 7 bases matching TRBD1. CDR3 length equals 13 residues. Germline V gives CDR1 SGDLS, CDR2 YYNGEE. With 5 bases clipped from V and 6 bases from J, the junction kept 7 bases outside the gene matches. The CDR3 is CASSVDRDDGYTF. CDR3 bases: TGTGCCAGCAGTGTTGACAGGGACGATGGCTACACCTTC.

The chain carries TRBV18 and TRBJ2-2; D is possibly TRBD1 (5 bases). The ends were cut back, 2 bases at V and 5 bases at J, with 9 bases in the middle. This CDR3 comprises 14 residues. The V gene's germline CDR1 is KGHSH and CDR2 LQKENI. The chain's CDR3 is CASSPKGLTGELFF. The CDR3 nucleotides read TGTGCCAGCTCACCAAAGGGGCTGACCGGGGAGCTGTTTTTT.

The gene calls are TRBV27 and TRBJ2-7; 11 nucleotides align to TRBD1. Germline CDR1 is MNHEY and CDR2 is SMNVEV (reference sequence). This CDR3 has 15 residues. V dropped 5 bases and J dropped 6; count of bases not matched to a gene: 9. DNA for the CDR3: TGTGCCAGCAGTGAAATTGGACAGGGGGCGTTCGAGCAGTACTTC. Encoded protein: CASSEIGQGAFEQYF.

CDR3: CASSLRTGVDGNTIYF. The CDR3 DNA is TGCGCCAGCAGCCTTCGGACAGGGGTCGATGGAAACACCATATATTTT. The gene calls are TRBV5-1 and TRBJ1-3, with 9 positions matching TRBD1. Per germline, CDR1 SGHRS and CDR2 YFSETQ. The junction had 8 bases not matched to a gene; V was cut back by 4 bases and J by 3 bases. CDR3 length equals 16 residues.

This clone has just one count. The chain combines TRBV7-6 with TRBJ2-7; TRBD1 might be the D (5 bases). CDR3 length: 13 residues. Germline CDR1 reads SGHVS; CDR2 reads FNYEAQ. The V and J ends lost 5 bases and 5 bases respectively, with 13 bases between them. DNA of the CDR3: TGTGCCAGCAGCCCCAGGGTGGCCGACGAGCAGTACTTC. Translating it yields CASSPRVADEQYF.

This chain uses TRBV30 with TRBJ1-2; 7 bases fit TRBD1. The CDR3 contains 13 residues. In germline, CDR1 is GTSNPN, CDR2 SVGIG (reference sequence). The V gene end was trimmed by 8 bases and the J gene end by 4 bases; junction bases not matched to a gene: 10. The CDR3 protein is CAREDRVVYGYTF. For the CDR3, the DNA is TGTGCCCGCGAAGACAGGGTTGTCTATGGCTACACCTTC.

This clone appeared a few times. V gene TRBV18 combines with J gene TRBJ2-7; 9 nucleotides agree with TRBD2. Trimming removed 0 bases from V and 0 bases from J; junction bases left unmatched: 3. CDR1 is KGHSH, CDR2 LQKENI, per germline. There are 16 residues in the CDR3. The CDR3 sequence: CASSPPTSGGSYEQYF. CDR3 nucleotide sequence: TGTGCCAGCTCACCACCGACTAGCGGTGGCTCCTACGAGCAGTACTTC.

In its sample, this clone was seen once. The rearrangement links TRBV3-1 (or the pseudogene TRBV3-2) to TRBJ2-3; D gene uncertain. Germline CDR1 and CDR2: LGHDT and YNNKEL (reference sequence). The CDR3 runs to 13 residues. V lost 1 base to trimming and J lost 5 bases, with 7 bases between them. The CDR3 spells CASSQATLDTQYF. The CDR3, as DNA: TGTGCCAGCAGCCAAGCAACCTTAGATACGCAGTATTTT.